This TCR beta chain was recorded in a study of blood T cell repertoires in COVID-19. Libraries were prepared by immunoSEQ multiplex PCR; TCRdb keeps only in-frame clonotypes and omits some of them. This table has some 240,000 clones, around 90% appearing once. The V end lost 2 bases, the J end lost 5 bases, and 7 bases lay between the germline ends. The CDR3 runs to 13 residues. Germline V gene data show CDR1 as WSHSY and CDR2 as SAAADI. The V call is TRBV10-2, the J call TRBJ2-1, with D perhaps TRBD1 (5 bases). Material: peripheral blood. This clonotype was obtained from a man in his fifties or sixties who had recovered from COVID-19. CDR3 protein: CASSEAGNNEQFF. The CDR3 DNA sequence: TGCGCCAGCAGTGAGGCAGGGAACAATGAGCAGTTCTTC.